This T cell receptor (beta chain) came from a study of T cells in localized non-small cell lung cancer. Germline loops: CDR1 MNHGY, CDR2 SAAAGT. Trimming left V 7 bases short and J 4 bases short, with 14 bases between. This CDR3 region has 15 residues. Comments on this clone: No antigen is known for it.

The protocol was immunoSEQ multiplex PCR, while the TCRdb copy is restricted to in-frame clones and leaves out a portion. The data contain over 10,000 clones, over 25% of them seen just once; the ten biggest clones take up about 7%. Findings of the study overall: Adjacent lung exhibited a median of approximately 50 among the 100 most abundant tumor clones. Maximal T cell clonality occurred in uninvolved adjacent lung, with tumor ranking below it. As only one tumor region underwent sequencing, heterogeneity remains possible.

The specimen was lung tumor tissue, collected before any cancer treatment. The V and J genes are TRBV6-8 and TRBJ2-6, with a tentative D call TRBD2 (5 bases). This sequence originates from a female donor older than 55 with stage I lung adenocarcinoma. The CDR3 sequence: CASTSEVWGANVLTF. The CDR3 coding sequence is TGTGCCAGCACCTCGGAGGTCTGGGGGGCCAACGTCCTGACTTTC.